The clone carrying this T cell receptor beta chain appeared a single time. As yet, its antigen is unknown. This sample is part of a study of shared clonotypes between healthy human individuals. Germline loops: CDR1 KGHSH, CDR2 LQKENI. The CDR3 runs to 14 residues. V lost 2 bases and J lost 0, with 5 bases in between. Profiling relied on immunoSEQ multiplex PCR, and the TCRdb table lists in-frame clones only, not all of them. The repertoire has around 600,000 clones, 95% to 98% of them found once; the top ten carry about 0.06%. Study-wide points: Shared across four donors were 5% to 6% of the naive CD4 clonotypes.

The source of this sequence is a woman aged 30 to 39 in good health. The chain combines TRBV18 with TRBJ1-3; D ambiguous. Sequencing used naive CD4+ T cells sorted from blood. Subset in this sample: CD45RA+ positively selected. CDR3 sequence reads: CASSPDPSGNTIYF. As DNA, the CDR3 is TGTGCCAGCTCACCAGATCCCTCTGGAAACACCATATATTTT.